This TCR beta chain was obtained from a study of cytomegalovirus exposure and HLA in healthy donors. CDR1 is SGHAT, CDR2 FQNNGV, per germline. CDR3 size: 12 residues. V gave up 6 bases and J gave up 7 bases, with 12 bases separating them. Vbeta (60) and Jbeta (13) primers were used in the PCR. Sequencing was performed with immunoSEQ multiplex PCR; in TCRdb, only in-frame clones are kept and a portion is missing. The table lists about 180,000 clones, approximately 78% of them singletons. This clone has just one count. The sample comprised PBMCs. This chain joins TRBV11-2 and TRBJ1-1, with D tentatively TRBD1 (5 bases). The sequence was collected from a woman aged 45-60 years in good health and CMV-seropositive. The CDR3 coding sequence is TGTGCCAGCAGGGGCGGGGCGGATGAAGCTTTCTTT. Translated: CASRGGADEAFF.